Each of the 16 T cell receptor beta chains below was sequenced from the same sample in a study of shared clonotypes between healthy human individuals. TCRdb keeps only in-frame clones here, not all; method: immunoSEQ multiplex PCR. There are over 2 million clones in the sample; 85% to 95% occur only once, and approximately 0.39% lies in the top ten. Material for sequencing was naive CD4+ T cells from PBMCs. Indicated subset: CD45RA+ positively selected. Every receptor here comes from a man between 18 and 35 years old in good health. Some clones in this sample may be carry-over from other donors' samples.

The J gene is TRBJ1-1, the V gene TRBV28, with D possibly TRBD1 on 5 matching bases. V dropped 3 bases and J dropped 5 bases, with 13 bases sitting between them. Germline V CDR1 and CDR2: MDHEN, SYDVKM. CDR3 length: 14 amino acids. The CDR3 sequence: CASSLAFKGTEAFF. Written as DNA, the CDR3 is TGTGCCAGCAGTTTGGCGTTTAAGGGGACTGAAGCTTTCTTT.

This chain's CDR3 is CASSILGLGAEAFF. CDR3 DNA sequence: TGTGCCAGTAGTATACTGGGACTGGGCGCTGAAGCTTTCTTT. The V call is TRBV19, the J call TRBJ1-1, with D possibly matching TRBD1 (5 bases). V shed 2 bases and J shed 6 bases, with 13 bases lying between them. The CDR3 length is 14 residues. The V gene's germline CDR1 is LNHDA and CDR2 SQIVND (reference sequence).

The genes are TRBV28 and TRBJ2-5; 7 bases fit TRBD1. Trimming cost V 5 bases and J 0 bases; bases outside gene matches: 9. The CDR3 length is 16 residues. Per the germline V gene, CDR1 is MDHEN and CDR2 is SYDVKM. CDR3 sequence reads: CASSHRGRTYQETQYF. The CDR3 nucleotides read TGTGCCAGCAGTCATAGGGGGCGAACGTACCAAGAGACCCAGTACTTC.

The chain is built from TRBV2 and TRBJ1-4; D is possibly TRBD1 (5 bases). V lost 6 bases to trimming and J lost 14 bases, with 22 bases between them. Germline V gene data show CDR1 as SNHLY and CDR2 as FYNNEI. CDR3 length: 14 amino acids. CDR3 loop: CASSFGASFEMLFF. The CDR3 nucleotides read TGTGCCAGCAGCTTCGGGGCTTCCTTCGAAATGCTGTTTTTT.

CDR3 residues: CASDRGLNTGELFF. CDR3 nucleotide sequence: TGTGCCAGTGACAGGGGCCTAAACACCGGGGAGCTGTTTTTT. V and J are TRBV21-1 and TRBJ2-2; the table's D call, TRBD1, has no DNA check behind it. TRBV21-1 constitutes a pseudogene. The CDR3 runs 14 residues.

This clone was recorded once. The V gene is TRBV6-5, the J gene TRBJ2-7; 7 positions match TRBD1. The CDR3 extends over 14 amino acids. Per germline, CDR1 MNHEY and CDR2 SVGAGI. V was pared by 6 bases and J by 2 bases, with 7 bases of the junction left unmatched. In nucleotides, the CDR3 is TGTGCCAGCAGGCCAAACAGGGGAACCTACGAGCAGTACTTC. Translating it yields CASRPNRGTYEQYF.

This rearrangement joins TRBV5-1 to TRBJ2-1; D gene unclear. The CDR3 covers 15 residues. Germline CDR1 is SGHRS and CDR2 is YFSETQ. V lost 3 bases and J 0 bases, leaving 10 bases between the germline ends. The DNA of the CDR3 is TGCGCCAGCAGCTATATACCGAGCTCCTACAATGAGCAGTTCTTC. This gives the protein CASSYIPSSYNEQFF.

V and J are TRBV7-2 and TRBJ1-2; no firm D call. Trimming left V 5 bases short and J 8 bases short, with 12 bases between. Germline assignment: CDR1 SGHTA and CDR2 FQGNSA. This CDR3 contains 12 residues. CDR3 DNA: TGTGCCAGCAGCGGAACGGATGGGGGCTACACCTTC. It is translated as CASSGTDGGYTF.

The V and J genes are TRBV12-5 and TRBJ2-1, with D possibly being TRBD1 or TRBD2 (5 bases each). Trimming took off 0 bases at V and 9 bases at J, with 18 bases between the two ends. Looked up from germline, CDR1 is LGHNT and CDR2 is FRNRAP. This CDR3 is 16 amino acids long. This CDR3 reads CASGLVLGPRVAEQFF. CDR3 coding DNA: TGTGCTAGTGGTTTGGTACTGGGACCCCGAGTTGCTGAGCAGTTCTTC.

The chain recombines TRBV28 with TRBJ2-5; 10 bases match TRBD1. The DNA matches TRBJ2-7 better at its end, which makes the J call doubtful. The CDR3 runs 15 residues. Per the germline V gene, CDR1 is MDHEN and CDR2 is SYDVKM. The CDR3: CASSFGTGVAYEQYF. The DNA of the CDR3 is TGTGCCAGCAGTTTCGGGACAGGGGTGGCCTACGAGCAGTACTTC.

This chain uses TRBV5-4 with TRBJ2-2, with TRBD2 identical over 12 bases. J gave up 7 bases and V 0 bases, and 1 base lay outside the gene matches. The CDR3 loop spans 15 amino acids. The germline V gene encodes CDR1 SGHNT and CDR2 YYREEE (reference sequence). This CDR3 reads CASSLGLAGVGELFF. CDR3 bases: TGTGCCAGCAGCTTGGGACTAGCGGGAGTCGGGGAGCTGTTTTTT.

This sequence joins TRBV9 and TRBJ1-2; TRBD1 matches 7 bases. The CDR3 covers 15 residues. With 0 bases clipped from V and 8 bases from J, the junction kept 10 bases outside the gene matches. Germline V CDR1 and CDR2: SGDLS, YYNGEE. Here the CDR3 reads CASSVAGQVPSGYTF. The CDR3 region has the DNA TGTGCCAGCAGCGTAGCTGGACAGGTACCTTCCGGCTACACCTTC.

The chain combines TRBV28 with TRBJ1-4; a weak D match, TRBD1 (6 bases). The CDR3 has 17 residues. Trimming shortened V by 2 bases and J by 8 bases, and 21 bases separated the two germline ends. Germline CDR1 reads MDHEN; CDR2 reads SYDVKM. The CDR3 loop is CASSLGSGAAAWEKLFF. Here the CDR3 DNA reads TGTGCCAGCAGTTTAGGGTCAGGGGCCGCAGCCTGGGAAAAACTGTTTTTT.

A remark on this clone: The sample has other DNA sequences that encode this CDR3 too. The chain links TRBV19 to TRBJ1-4; possibly TRBD1 for D (5 bases). The germline gives CDR1 LNHDA, CDR2 SQIVND (reference sequence). This CDR3 is built from 12 residues. The germline V and J ends were trimmed by 2 bases and 8 bases, with 6 bases remaining between them. CDR3 amino acids: CASSIRGEKLFF. The CDR3 coding sequence is TGTGCCAGTAGTATAAGGGGAGAAAAACTGTTTTTT.

In its sample, this clone was seen a few times. The genes are TRBV7-8 and TRBJ2-7; D remains ambiguous. CDR3 length: 17 amino acids. CDR1 SGHVS and CDR2 FQNEAQ come from the germline V gene. Trimming removed 5 bases at V and 3 bases at J, with 23 bases between. The CDR3 protein is CASSPRFGVDSSYEQYF. In DNA form, the CDR3 reads TGTGCCAGCAGCCCGAGATTTGGGGTCGACTCCAGCTACGAGCAGTACTTC.

V gene TRBV27 combines with J gene TRBJ1-4; 9 bases are a match to TRBD1. With V trimmed by 4 bases and J by 8 bases, 8 bases remained unmatched. The CDR3 extends over 15 amino acids. Per the germline V gene, CDR1 is MNHEY and CDR2 is SMNVEV (reference sequence). This CDR3 reads CASSWKTGGIEKLFF. In DNA form, the CDR3 reads TGTGCCAGCAGTTGGAAGACAGGGGGGATCGAAAAACTGTTTTTT.